Shown below are 9 T cell receptor beta chains from a single sample sequenced in a study of T cell clusters in autoimmune cytopenias. One tube held mixed TRB-A and TRB-B primer pools for touch-down PCR. TCRdb reprocessed the multiplex PCR reads and reports one entry per CDR3 protein, with no DNA. The table lists 6,000 to 8,500 distinct CDR3 sequences. Each sample's input was roughly 230 ng genomic DNA, some 38,000 genome equivalents. Sequenced sample: peripheral blood. These TCRs come from a human donor with an autoimmune cytopenia or autoimmune hepatitis (not recorded which).

This clonotype shows up as medium-sized by frequency. The chain links TRBV27 to TRBJ2-6. This CDR3 has 15 amino acids. CDR1 MNHEY and CDR2 SMNVEV come from the germline V gene (reference sequence). The chain's CDR3 is CASSFIGVGANVLTF.

The gene calls are TRBV12-3 or TRBV12-4 and TRBJ2-5; TCRdb's D call, TRBD2, is unchecked because there is no DNA. This CDR3 spans 16 amino acids. The CDR3 sequence is CASSPGLAGGWETQYF.

This clonotype registers medium-sized (0.01 to 0.1%) by frequency. CDR3 residues: CATSRDTWGGGGTDTQYF. The rearrangement uses TRBV15 and TRBJ2-3; TCRdb proposes TRBD1, but this gene call is untestable without DNA. The CDR3 sequence is 18 residues long. In germline, CDR1 is LNHNV, CDR2 YYDKDF (reference sequence).

The chain is built from TRBV6-5 and TRBJ1-4. CDR3 length: 14 amino acids. Germline V CDR1 and CDR2: MNHEY, SVGAGI. The CDR3 protein is CASSRGLGIEKLFF.

The chain uses TRBV5-5 and TRBJ1-2. There are 14 residues in the CDR3. Per germline, CDR1 SGHKS and CDR2 YYEKEE (reference sequence). CDR3 amino acids: CASSLAPAGFGYTF.

The chain couples TRBV7-9 to TRBJ1-6. CDR1 and CDR2 from the germline V gene are SEHNR and FQNEAQ (reference sequence). There are 13 residues in the CDR3. The CDR3 reads CVTPYSYNSPLHF. The full variable domain, completed using reference TRBV7-9 and TRBJ1-6, is DTGVSQNPRHKITKRGQNVTFRCDPISEHNRLYWYRQTLGQGPEFLTYFQNEAQLEKSRLLSDRFSAERPKGSFSTLEIQRTEQGDSAMYLCVTPYSYNSPLHFGNGTRLTVT.

CDR3 protein: CASSQDGLNTEAFF. This chain links TRBV4-2 with TRBJ1-1. The CDR3 totals 14 residues. Germline V gene sequence: CDR1 LGHNA, CDR2 YNFKEQ.

This sequence joins TRBV24-1 and TRBJ2-3; absent DNA, TCRdb's TRBD2 call cannot be checked. The CDR3 runs to 16 residues. Germline V gives CDR1 KGHDR, CDR2 SFDVKD. The CDR3 is CATSDSVAGGVDTQYF.

The gene calls are TRBV12-3 or TRBV12-4 and TRBJ2-5; TCRdb's assignment of TRBD1 cannot be checked, as there is no DNA. The CDR3 spans 15 residues. The CDR3 reads CASSYVGQVGGTQYF.